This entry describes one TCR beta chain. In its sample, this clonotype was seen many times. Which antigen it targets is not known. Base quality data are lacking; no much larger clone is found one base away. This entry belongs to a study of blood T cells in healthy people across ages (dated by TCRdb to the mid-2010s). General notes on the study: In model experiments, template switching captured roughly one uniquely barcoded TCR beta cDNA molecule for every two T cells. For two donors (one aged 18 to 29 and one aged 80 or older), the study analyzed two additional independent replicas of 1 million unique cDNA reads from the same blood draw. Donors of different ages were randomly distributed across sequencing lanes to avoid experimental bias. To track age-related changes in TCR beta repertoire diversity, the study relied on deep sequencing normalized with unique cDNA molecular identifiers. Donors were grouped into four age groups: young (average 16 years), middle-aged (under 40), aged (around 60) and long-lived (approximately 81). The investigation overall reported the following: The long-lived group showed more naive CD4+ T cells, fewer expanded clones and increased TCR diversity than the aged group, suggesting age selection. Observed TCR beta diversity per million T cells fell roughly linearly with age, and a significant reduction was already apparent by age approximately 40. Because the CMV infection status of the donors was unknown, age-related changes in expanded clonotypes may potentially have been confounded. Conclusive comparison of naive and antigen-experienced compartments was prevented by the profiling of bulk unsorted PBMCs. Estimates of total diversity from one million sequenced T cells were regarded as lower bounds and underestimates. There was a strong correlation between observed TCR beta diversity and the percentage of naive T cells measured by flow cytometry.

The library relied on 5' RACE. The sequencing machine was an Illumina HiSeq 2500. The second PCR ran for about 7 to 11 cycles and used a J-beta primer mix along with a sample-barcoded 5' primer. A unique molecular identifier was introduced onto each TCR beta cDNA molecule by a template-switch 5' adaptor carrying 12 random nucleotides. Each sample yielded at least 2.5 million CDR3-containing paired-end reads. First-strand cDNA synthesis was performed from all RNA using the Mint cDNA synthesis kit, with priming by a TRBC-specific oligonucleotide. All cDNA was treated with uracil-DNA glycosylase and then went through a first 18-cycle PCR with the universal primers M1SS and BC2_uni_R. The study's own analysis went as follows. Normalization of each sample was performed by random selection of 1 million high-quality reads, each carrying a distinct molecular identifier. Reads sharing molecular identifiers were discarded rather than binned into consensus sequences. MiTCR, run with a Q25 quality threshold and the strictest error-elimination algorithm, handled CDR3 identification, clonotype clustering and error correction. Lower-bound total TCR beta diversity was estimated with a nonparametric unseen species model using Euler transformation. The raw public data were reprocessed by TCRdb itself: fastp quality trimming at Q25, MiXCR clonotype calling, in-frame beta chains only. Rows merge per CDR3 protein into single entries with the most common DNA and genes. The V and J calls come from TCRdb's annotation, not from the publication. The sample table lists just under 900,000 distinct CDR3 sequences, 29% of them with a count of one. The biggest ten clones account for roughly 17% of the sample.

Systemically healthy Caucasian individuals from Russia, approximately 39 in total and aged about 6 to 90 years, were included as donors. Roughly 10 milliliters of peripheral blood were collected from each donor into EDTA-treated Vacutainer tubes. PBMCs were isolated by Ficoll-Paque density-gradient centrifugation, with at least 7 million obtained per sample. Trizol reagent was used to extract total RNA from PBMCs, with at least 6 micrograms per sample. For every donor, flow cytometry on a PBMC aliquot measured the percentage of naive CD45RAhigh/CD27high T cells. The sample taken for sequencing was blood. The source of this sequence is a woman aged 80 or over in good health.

The DNA reads as follows: TGTGCCAGCAGTTTCCAGGGGACAGATACGCAGTATTTT. Translated, this is CASSFQGTDTQYF. Recombination joined TRBV12-3 or TRBV12-4 with TRBJ2-3; the D segment could be TRBD1, given 6 matching bases. A distance of 7 bases separates the germline ends of V and J, which lose 3 bases and 3 bases respectively. The CDR3 sequence holds 13 residues, the cysteine and phenylalanine included. The CDR3 DNA has 39 bases and is translated from base 1.